A selection of T cell receptor beta chains follows, all from one sample in a study of cytomegalovirus exposure and HLA in healthy donors. TCRdb's copy holds only in-frame clones and misses some; the assay was immunoSEQ multiplex PCR. This sample has roughly 130,000 clones, with around 84% found just once. The sample was PBMCs. These receptors were taken from a woman under 30 in good health and CMV-seropositive. The CDR3 runs from the conserved cysteine through the conserved F or W.

j_call: TRBJ1-1; v_call: TRBV11-2; cdr3_aa: CASRTPGLSNTEAFF
j_call: TRBJ1-2; v_call: TRBV6-1; cdr3_aa: CASSPQGKNDGYTF
j_call: TRBJ2-2; v_call: TRBV2; cdr3_aa: CASSLSSVGNTGELFF
j_call: TRBJ1-1; v_call: TRBV9; cdr3_aa: CASSVGQGAQGTEAFF
j_call: .; v_call: TRBV4-2; cdr3_aa: CASSQGGPYEQYF
j_call: TRBJ1-2; v_call: TRBV5-4; cdr3_aa: CASSFTGMDYGYTF
j_call: TRBJ2-2; v_call: TRBV10-3; cdr3_aa: CAIRGTATGELFF
j_call: TRBJ2-1; v_call: TRBV18; cdr3_aa: CASSKGLVNNEQFF
j_call: TRBJ1-1; v_call: TRBV25-1; cdr3_aa: CASSSSLGSAPGTEAFF
j_call: TRBJ2-5; v_call: TRBV30; cdr3_aa: CAWKQGHQETQYF
j_call: TRBJ1-2; v_call: TRBV27; cdr3_aa: CASSSTRRTYGYTF
j_call: TRBJ2-1; v_call: TRBV6-6; cdr3_aa: CASSSQGLGYNEQFF
j_call: TRBJ2-7; v_call: TRBV4-1; cdr3_aa: CASSQQTGSVYEQYF
j_call: TRBJ1-1; v_call: TRBV11-2; cdr3_aa: CASSLTRLLAEAFF
j_call: TRBJ2-7; v_call: TRBV6-6; cdr3_aa: CASSLIGVSYEQYF
j_call: .; v_call: TRBV4-1; cdr3_aa: CASSPYRGGAYEQYF
j_call: TRBJ2-1; v_call: TRBV29-1; cdr3_aa: CSAGTAESKNNEQFF